The 19 T cell receptor beta chains reported below all come from one sample, sequenced in a study of T cells in Graves' hyperthyroidism and ophthalmopathy. Amplification of TCR beta CDR3 regions was performed using RNA transcripts as template. With the HTBI primer set, the TCR CDR3 went through a first round of RT-PCR. TCRdb re-called the multiplex PCR reads through MiXCR, storing one row per CDR3 protein. This table has hundreds of thousands of distinct CDR3 sequences, roughly 14% appearing once. Sequencing was carried out using blood. Every receptor here comes from a woman between 40 and 55 years old with Graves' ophthalmopathy.

This clonotype appeared many times. V and J are TRBV28 and TRBJ2-4, with 7 bases fitting TRBD1. V was pared by 6 bases and J by 0 bases, with 8 bases of the junction left unmatched. The CDR3 is 16 amino acids. Germline CDR1 reads MDHEN; CDR2 reads SYDVKM. The CDR3: CASSQGDNRAKNIQYF. Here the CDR3 DNA reads TGTGCCAGCAGCCAGGGGGATAACCGAGCCAAAAACATTCAGTACTTC. Combining the CDR3 with reference TRBV28 and TRBJ2-4 gives the whole variable domain DVKVTQSSRYLVKRTGEKVFLECVQDMDHENMFWYRQDPGLGLRLIYFSYDVKMKEKGDIPEGYSVSREKKERFSLILESASTNQTSMYLCASSQGDNRAKNIQYFGAGTRLSVL.

This clonotype was recorded a few times. This may stem from a read error, because a much larger clone lies one nucleotide away. The chain employs TRBV7-2 and TRBJ2-5; 8 bases map to TRBD1. CDR1 is SGHTA, CDR2 FQGNSA, per germline. The CDR3 is made up of 14 amino acids. Here the CDR3 reads CANSRTGFVETQYF. CDR3 bases: TGTGCCAACAGCCGGACAGGGTTTGTCGAGACCCAGTACTTC.

This clonotype was observed many times. This rearrangement joins TRBV20-1 to TRBJ1-2; no definite D call. Germline V gene lookup returns CDR1 DFQATT and CDR2 SNEGSKA (reference sequence). The CDR3 loop spans 12 amino acids. V was shortened by 1 base and J by 5 bases, with 8 bases between the two germline ends. CDR3 amino acids: CSARATGYGYTF. Here the CDR3 DNA reads TGCAGTGCTAGAGCGACGGGTTATGGCTACACCTTC.

This clonotype came up a few times. The CDR3 sequence: CASSPTGGLTEAFF. The CDR3 nucleotides are TGTGCCAGCAGTCCGACAGGGGGCCTCACTGAAGCTTTCTTT. This sequence joins TRBV12-3 or TRBV12-4 and TRBJ1-1, with 10 bases fitting TRBD1. The CDR3 runs to 14 residues. V trimming: 5 bases; J trimming: 4 bases; junction bases outside the gene matches: 4.

This clonotype has a count of ten or more. As DNA, the CDR3 is TGCAGTGCCCGCCGACTAGCGGGACCCACCGGGGAGCTGTTTTTT. Amino acids: CSARRLAGPTGELFF. The chain has TRBV20-1 and TRBJ2-2, with 11 bases fitting TRBD2. CDR3 length equals 15 residues. Looked up from germline, CDR1 is DFQATT and CDR2 is SNEGSKA (reference sequence). Losses at the gene ends were 6 bases for V and 4 bases for J; bases not matched to a gene: 7.

A few counts support this clonotype. The genes are TRBV4-3 and TRBJ1-2; no clear D gene. V lost 0 bases and J lost 8, with 10 bases in between. Looked up from germline, CDR1 is LGHNA and CDR2 is YSLEER. The CDR3 has 13 amino acids. CDR3 protein: CASSQDFGRGYTF. DNA for the CDR3: TGCGCCAGCAGCCAAGATTTTGGTCGCGGCTACACCTTC.

This clonotype was observed a handful of times. The V and J genes are TRBV15 and TRBJ2-7; 13 bases align to TRBD2. Germline trimming cut 1 base from V and 4 bases from J; bases unmatched to any gene: 4. Germline V lookup: CDR1 LNHNV, CDR2 YYDKDF (reference sequence). The CDR3 sequence is 16 residues long. The CDR3 DNA is TGTGCCACCAGCAGAGGACTAGCGGGAGGTGGGTACGAGCAGTACTTC. Translation: CATSRGLAGGGYEQYF.

This clonotype was counted at least ten times. The chain couples TRBV12-3 or TRBV12-4 to TRBJ2-7, with D unclear. The CDR3 sequence is 14 residues long. V was trimmed by 5 bases and J by 0 bases, leaving 11 bases between them. The DNA for the CDR3 is TGTGCCAGCAGTCCCAGTGAAGACTCCTACGAGCAGTACTTC. It yields the protein CASSPSEDSYEQYF.

The sample holds many counts of this clonotype. V usage is TRBV10-1 and J usage is TRBJ2-7; 9 bases align to TRBD2. The V and J ends lost 4 bases and 4 bases, in that order; junction bases with no gene match: 5. The germline V gene has CDR1 WNHNN and CDR2 SYGVQD (reference sequence). The CDR3 is made up of 14 amino acids. The DNA of the CDR3 is TGCGCCAGCAGTGTAGCGGGAGAAAGGTACGAGCAGTACTTC. Its translation: CASSVAGERYEQYF.

This clonotype was seen repeatedly, ten times or more. The genes are TRBV6-2 or TRBV6-3 and TRBJ2-7, with 9 positions matching TRBD2. J lost 0 bases, V lost 7 bases, and 4 bases had no gene match. CDR3 size: 14 residues. Per the germline V gene, CDR1 is MNHEY and CDR2 is SVGEGT. CDR3 sequence reads: CASTSLAGSYEQYF. In nucleotides, the CDR3 is TGTGCCAGCACGTCACTAGCGGGCTCCTACGAGCAGTACTTC.

The chain has TRBV9 and TRBJ2-2; D is uncertain. This CDR3 contains 13 residues. Germline V gives CDR1 SGDLS, CDR2 YYNGEE. V was cut by 0 bases and J by 5 bases, with 5 bases left in between. The CDR3, as DNA: TGTGCCAGCAGCGTAGGACTGACCGGGGAGCTGTTTTTT. Translating gives CASSVGLTGELFF.

This clonotype was detected many times. The CDR3 region is CASSQDRDSYEQYF. The CDR3 DNA follows: TGTGCCAGCAGCCAAGACAGGGACAGCTACGAGCAGTACTTC. The genes are TRBV11-2 and TRBJ2-7; the match to TRBD1 covers 7 bases. Germline loops: CDR1 SGHAT, CDR2 FQNNGV. CDR3 length: 14 residues. V lost 5 bases to trimming and J lost 3 bases; unmatched junction nucleotides: 7.

This clonotype was picked up many times. This chain links TRBV28 with TRBJ1-5; weak D call: TRBD1 (6 bases). V was shortened by 3 bases and J by 4 bases, with 13 bases between the two germline ends. Germline loops: CDR1 MDHEN, CDR2 SYDVKM. There are 15 residues in the CDR3. This CDR3 reads CASSFRRQGNQPQHF. The DNA for the CDR3 is TGTGCCAGCAGTTTCCGACGGCAGGGGAATCAGCCCCAGCATTTT.

In DNA form, the CDR3 reads TGCGCCAGCAGCTTCGGACAGGAGGATGGGCCCCAGCATTTT. Translation: CASSFGQEDGPQHF. V and J are TRBV5-1 and TRBJ1-5; 7 nucleotides agree with TRBD1. CDR1 is SGHRS and CDR2 is YFSETQ in the germline V gene. The CDR3 has 14 residues. V trimming: 2 bases; J trimming: 9 bases; junction bases outside the gene matches: 8.

This clonotype was counted between two and nine times. The CDR3 spells CASSPGGYAGYGYTF. The CDR3 DNA is TGTGCCAGTAGTCCCGGGGGTTACGCAGGCTATGGCTACACCTTC. J is TRBJ1-2 and V is TRBV19; weak D call: TRBD1 (5 bases). Germline loops: CDR1 LNHDA, CDR2 SQIVND (reference sequence). The CDR3 runs 15 residues. Trimming cost V 5 bases and J 4 bases, with 17 bases left between them.

This clonotype has just a few counts. This chain links TRBV20-1 with TRBJ2-6; TRBD1 matches at 8 bases. The CDR3 has 15 amino acids. CDR1 DFQATT and CDR2 SNEGSKA come from the germline V gene (reference sequence). The junction had 3 bases not matched to a gene; V was cut back by 1 base and J by 4 bases. The CDR3 region is CSARVTGAGANVLTF. DNA of the CDR3: TGCAGTGCTAGAGTGACAGGGGCCGGGGCCAACGTCCTGACTTTC.

The chain has TRBV28 and TRBJ2-5; TRBD2 matches at 14 bases. The CDR3 has 19 residues. Germline values: CDR1 MDHEN, CDR2 SYDVKM. Trimming at V came to 3 bases and at J to 3 bases, leaving 12 bases not matched to a gene. For the CDR3, the DNA is TGTGCCAGCAGTTTCCTCGCGGCACCGGGACTAGCGGGAGAAGAGACCCAGTACTTC. Translation: CASSFLAAPGLAGEETQYF.

J is TRBJ2-7 and V is TRBV30; TRBD1 is a possible D gene (6 bases). Trimming pared 2 bases from V and 7 bases from J, leaving 21 bases between. Germline assignment: CDR1 GTSNPN and CDR2 SVGIG (reference sequence). This CDR3 contains 15 residues. CDR3 in DNA: TGTGCCTGGAGTCGTATTGGGAGAGTTAGGGGGGAGCAGTACTTC. This gives the protein CAWSRIGRVRGEQYF.

The chain carries TRBV27 and TRBJ1-2; D is possibly TRBD1 (5 bases). Germline-derived CDR1 and CDR2 are MNHEY and SMNVEV (reference sequence). V was clipped by 4 bases and J by 8 bases, with 20 bases between them. This CDR3 is 15 amino acids long. The CDR3 region is CASSSQPGLRLGYTF. In DNA, the CDR3 is TGTGCCAGCAGTTCCCAACCGGGACTTCGTTTGGGCTACACCTTC.